The present TCR beta chain was sequenced within a study of T cell responses to AZD1222 COVID-19 vaccine. Sequencing was performed with immunoSEQ multiplex PCR; in TCRdb, only in-frame clones are kept and a portion is missing. The sample lists under 150,000 clones, around nine tenths seen once, with approximately 10% in the top ten. This clone has a single count. The sequenced sample was peripheral blood, obtained on day 0 of AZD1222 vaccination. The clonotype comes from an adult in good health.

The CDR3 region has the DNA TGTGCCAGCAGCCCATTCGCTGGTCGGACGGGTAACTATGGCTACACCTTC. Translation: CASSPFAGRTGNYGYTF. This chain links TRBV7-6 with TRBJ1-2; D is uncertain. CDR3 length: 17 amino acids. Germline CDR1 SGHVS, CDR2 FNYEAQ. The V and J ends lost 5 bases and 1 base respectively, with 20 bases between them.